These 18 T cell receptor beta chains originate from one sample sequenced in a study of cytomegalovirus exposure and HLA in healthy donors. PCR employed 60 Vbeta and 13 Jbeta primers. Libraries were prepared by immunoSEQ multiplex PCR; TCRdb keeps only in-frame clonotypes and omits some of them. The sample consists of roughly 84,000 clones, roughly 64% of them appearing once. Sequencing used PBMCs. These receptors were collected from a woman aged 40 to 49 in good health and CMV-seropositive.

The CDR3 region is CASNDRGPNEQYF. The CDR3 nucleotides are TGTGCCAGCAATGACAGGGGGCCCAACGAGCAGTACTTC. The J gene is TRBJ2-7, the V gene TRBV6-6; 10 bases are shared with TRBD1. The CDR3 contains 13 residues. Germline CDR1 reads MNHNY; CDR2 reads SVGAGI (reference sequence). Trimming took 7 bases from V and 5 from J; bases not matched to a gene: 5.

The chain couples TRBV2 to TRBJ2-7; TRBD1 is a possible D gene (5 bases). Trimming took 3 bases from V and 3 from J, leaving 6 bases between them. This CDR3 spans 12 amino acids. Germline loops: CDR1 SNHLY, CDR2 FYNNEI. In nucleotides, the CDR3 is TGTGCCAGCAGTGACAGGGACTACGAGCAGTACTTC. It is translated as CASSDRDYEQYF.

The chain is built from TRBV28 and TRBJ2-5, with D possibly being TRBD2 (5 bases). Germline loops: CDR1 MDHEN, CDR2 SYDVKM. V dropped 11 bases and J dropped 7 bases, with 14 bases sitting between them. The CDR3 is made up of 11 amino acids. This CDR3 reads CASGSVGTQYF. CDR3 DNA sequence: TGTGCCTCGGGATCCGTAGGGACCCAGTACTTC.

The sample holds one count of this clone. This rearrangement joins TRBV27 to TRBJ2-7; maybe TRBD1 (5 bases). CDR1 is MNHEY and CDR2 is SMNVEV in the germline V gene (reference sequence). CDR3 length: 13 residues. Trimming took 7 bases from V and 1 from J, leaving 11 bases between them. The DNA of the CDR3 is TGTGCCAGCAACCCAAGGGGATCCTACGAGCAGTACTTC. It specifies CASNPRGSYEQYF.

The chain combines TRBV30 with TRBJ2-5; D is undetermined. The V gene lost 0 bases and the J gene lost 3 bases, with 8 bases spanning the gap. The V gene's germline CDR1 is GTSNPN and CDR2 SVGIG (reference sequence). The CDR3 has 13 amino acids. CDR3 amino acids: CAWSVGGEETQYF. The CDR3 region has the DNA TGTGCCTGGAGTGTTGGTGGAGAAGAGACCCAGTACTTC.

This clone has a single count. This chain uses TRBV7-9 with TRBJ1-1; no firm D call. Germline-derived CDR1 and CDR2 are SEHNR and FQNEAQ (reference sequence). V was shortened by 1 base and J by 4 bases, with 7 bases between the two germline ends. The CDR3 is 13 residues long. The CDR3 loop is CASSLEVSTEAFF. The DNA for the CDR3 is TGTGCCAGCAGCTTAGAAGTGAGCACTGAAGCTTTCTTT.

This sequence joins TRBV11-2 and TRBJ2-3; 9 bases line up with TRBD1. V was pared by 5 bases and J by 2 bases, with 11 bases of the junction left unmatched. CDR3 length: 17 amino acids. Germline V gene lookup returns CDR1 SGHAT and CDR2 FQNNGV. The CDR3 nucleotides read TGTGCCAGCAGCACCCGGACAGGGGCCCTAAACACAGATACGCAGTATTTT. Encoded protein: CASSTRTGALNTDTQYF.

V gene TRBV4-3 combines with J gene TRBJ2-1, with TRBD2 identical over 13 bases. This CDR3 is built from 17 residues. J gave up 4 bases and V 3 bases, and 6 bases lay outside the gene matches. CDR1 LGHNA and CDR2 YSLEER come from the germline V gene. The CDR3 region has the DNA TGCGCCAGCAGCCAGGGACTAGCGGGGCCCCCTTACAATGAGCAGTTCTTC. Translated, it gives CASSQGLAGPPYNEQFF.

This clone was recorded a few times. The chain has TRBV5-3 and TRBJ1-1; 11 nucleotides line up with TRBD1. TRBV5-3 is placed among ORFs of uncertain function. Trimming removed 1 base from V and 8 bases from J; junction bases left unmatched: 10. This CDR3 is built from 16 residues. Here the CDR3 DNA reads TGTGCCAGAAGCTTGAGTTTCGGACAGGGGGCGGGAGAAGCTTTCTTT. The encoded protein is CARSLSFGQGAGEAFF.

V and J are TRBV10-1 and TRBJ2-6; possibly TRBD1 for D (6 bases). V lost 10 bases and J lost 4, with 29 bases in between. The V gene's germline CDR1 is WNHNN and CDR2 SYGVQD (reference sequence). The CDR3 extends over 19 amino acids. The CDR3 region has the DNA TGCGCCACTAAAGGATCCGTTGAGCAGGGGTTCACCGGGGCCAACGTCCTGACTTTC. This sequence encodes CATKGSVEQGFTGANVLTF.

This chain links TRBV4-3 with TRBJ2-1; no firm D call. The CDR3 contains 17 residues. Trimming shortened V by 0 bases and J by 0 bases, and 12 bases separated the two germline ends. Germline CDR1 is LGHNA and CDR2 is YSLEER. CDR3 in DNA: TGCGCCAGCAGCCAAGATGTGCTATTGAGCTCCTACAATGAGCAGTTCTTC. Its translation is CASSQDVLLSSYNEQFF.

The V call is TRBV7-2, the J call TRBJ1-2, with TRBD1 matching 8 bases. This CDR3 is built from 14 residues. From germline, CDR1 is SGHTA and CDR2 FQGNSA. The junction had 6 bases not matched to a gene; V was cut back by 2 bases and J by 7 bases. CDR3 residues: CASSLHQGASGYTF. Written as DNA, the CDR3 is TGTGCCAGCAGCTTACATCAGGGGGCCTCTGGCTACACCTTC.

This clone has just a few counts. The genes are TRBV27 and TRBJ2-7; 12 nucleotides agree with TRBD2. Germline CDR1 MNHEY, CDR2 SMNVEV (reference sequence). V lost 6 bases, J lost 4 bases, and 4 bases stayed unmatched. This CDR3 comprises 14 residues. The CDR3 nucleotides read TGTGCCAGCAGCAGGACTAGCGGGACATACGAGCAGTACTTC. Translated: CASSRTSGTYEQYF.

This rearrangement joins TRBV7-9 to TRBJ2-5, with D tentatively TRBD1 (6 bases). The CDR3 is 14 amino acids. The germline CDR1 and CDR2 sequences are SEHNR and FQNEAQ (reference sequence). V was trimmed by 5 bases and J by 5 bases, leaving 15 bases between them. This CDR3 is CASSPTGSGETQYF. CDR3 DNA: TGTGCCAGCAGCCCGACAGGTTCTGGGGAGACCCAGTACTTC.

Remarks on this clone: Relative to the germline gene, one junction end is altered; a read error may explain this. The V and J genes are TRBV5-5 and TRBJ1-2; D is unresolved. There are 9 residues in the CDR3. In germline, CDR1 is SGHKS, CDR2 YYEKEE (reference sequence). The CDR3 reads CASSLWAAF. The CDR3 DNA is TGTGCCAGCAGCCTGTGGGCCGCCTTC.

This clone occurred a few times. The chain has TRBV15 and TRBJ2-3; TRBD2 matches at 11 bases. V dropped 6 bases and J dropped 3; count of bases not matched to a gene: 2. Germline loops: CDR1 LNHNV, CDR2 YYDKDF (reference sequence). The CDR3 consists of 14 residues. The CDR3 is CATRRLAGTDTQYF. The CDR3 DNA sequence: TGTGCCACCAGAAGACTAGCGGGAACAGATACGCAGTATTTT.

This clone has only a few counts. The chain couples TRBV27 to TRBJ1-1; D remains ambiguous. Germline values: CDR1 MNHEY, CDR2 SMNVEV (reference sequence). The CDR3 contains 15 residues. The V gene lost 5 bases and the J gene lost 1 base, with 14 bases spanning the gap. The CDR3 here is CASSLLRRENTEAFF. In nucleotides, the CDR3 is TGTGCCAGCAGTCTCCTTAGGAGGGAGAACACTGAAGCTTTCTTT.

This chain links TRBV28 with TRBJ2-1; 14 bases agree with TRBD2. Germline CDR1 MDHEN, CDR2 SYDVKM. The CDR3 extends over 15 amino acids. Trimming took 5 bases from V and 5 from J; bases not matched to a gene: 2. In nucleotides, the CDR3 is TGTGCCAGCAGTAAGACTAGCGGGGGGGACAATGAGCAGTTCTTC. Residues: CASSKTSGGDNEQFF.